A selection of T cell receptor beta chains follows, all from one sample in a study of control samples from healthy donors and cancer patients. The table came from immunoSEQ multiplex PCR; TCRdb's copy has only in-frame clones and leaves some out. The sample has tens of thousands of clones; 85% are singletons. Sequencing was done on a sample of blood. All receptors come from a man in his forties in good health. The CDR3 runs from the conserved cysteine through the conserved F or W. The order of the fields is J gene, V gene, CDR3 protein.

J: TRBJ2-7; V: TRBV7-9; CDR3: CASSLAQEPYEQYF
J: TRBJ1-1; V: TRBV5-8; CDR3: CASSRRGARNTEAFF
J: TRBJ2-1; V: TRBV5-1; CDR3: CASSLLAGDYNEQFF
J: TRBJ2-6; V: TRBV7-3; CDR3: CASSKTVGSVSGANVLTF
J: TRBJ1-5; V: TRBV6-6; CDR3: CASSSIPTGDQPQHF
J: TRBJ2-2; V: TRBV28; CDR3: CASSPNRALGDTGELFF
J: TRBJ1-5; V: TRBV12-3/TRBV12-4; CDR3: CASTGEGFQPQHF
J: TRBJ2-2; V: TRBV19; CDR3: CASSIAWAGAGELFF
J: TRBJ2-3; V: TRBV4-2; CDR3: CASSQDGGSTQYF
J: TRBJ1-1; V: TRBV7-2; CDR3: CASSLVGAANTEAFF
J: TRBJ2-7; V: TRBV5-6; CDR3: CASSLVGSSYEQYF
J: TRBJ1-5; V: TRBV7-6; CDR3: CASSLGMGEPQHF
J: TRBJ2-2; V: TRBV10-3; CDR3: CAISDAGGVTGELFF
J: TRBJ2-7; V: TRBV27; CDR3: CASSLGRVSYEQYF
J: TRBJ1-1; V: TRBV7-9; CDR3: CASSFQGGNTEAFF
J: TRBJ1-1; V: TRBV15; CDR3: CATSSRDRGVLRTEAFF
J: TRBJ2-5; V: TRBV6-2/TRBV6-3; CDR3: CASSPQETQYF
J: TRBJ2-5; V: TRBV29-1; CDR3: CSVPSLSGQIQETQYF
J: TRBJ2-7; V: TRBV18; CDR3: CASSPGQGSYEQYF
J: TRBJ2-7; V: TRBV2; CDR3: CASSPGTSQYEQYF
J: TRBJ1-2; V: TRBV6-5; CDR3: CASSADGNYGYTF
J: TRBJ2-3; V: TRBV30; CDR3: CARDRTADTDTQYF
J: TRBJ2-7; V: TRBV6-6; CDR3: CASSYPTVSYEQYF
J: TRBJ1-4; V: TRBV27; CDR3: CASSFGQGALGEKLFF
J: TRBJ2-3; V: TRBV5-1; CDR3: CASSLGAGGFTDTQYF
J: TRBJ2-7; V: TRBV5-5; CDR3: CASSTDGYEQYF
J: TRBJ2-7; V: TRBV12-3/TRBV12-4; CDR3: CASSRGPTYEQYF
J: TRBJ1-1; V: TRBV18; CDR3: CASSPRTGGISRGTEAFF
J: TRBJ2-1; V: TRBV24-1; CDR3: CATSDRSRLAGSYNEQFF
J: TRBJ2-5; V: TRBV7-9; CDR3: CASSRNGTQQGKTQYF
J: TRBJ2-2; V: TRBV27; CDR3: CASSFPRASGELFF
J: TRBJ2-5; V: TRBV6-2/TRBV6-3; CDR3: CASSNRGYQETQYF
J: TRBJ1-4; V: TRBV10-2; CDR3: CASRDTATNEKLFF
J: TRBJ1-3; V: TRBV5-1; CDR3: CASSPGQGRDTIYF
J: TRBJ2-5; V: TRBV7-2; CDR3: CASSLAQIAQYF
J: TRBJ1-1; V: TRBV5-1; CDR3: CASNPGLGTEAFF
J: TRBJ1-1; V: TRBV10-1; CDR3: CASRAEGSTEAFF
J: TRBJ1-1; V: TRBV9; CDR3: CASSVASTGSGTEAFF
J: TRBJ2-7; V: TRBV7-9; CDR3: CASSLSGNPSYEQYF
J: TRBJ2-2; V: TRBV7-8; CDR3: CASSLNIWDRLGVTGELFF
J: TRBJ2-3; V: TRBV7-8; CDR3: CASSTTDTQYF
J: TRBJ2-5; V: TRBV4-3; CDR3: CASSQGDRGVETQYF
J: TRBJ1-1; V: TRBV29-1; CDR3: CSVWWGNTEAFF
J: TRBJ1-5; V: TRBV27; CDR3: CASSPEGVRSNQPQHF
J: TRBJ1-1; V: TRBV30; CDR3: CAWSVRPSGFTFF
J: TRBJ1-3; V: TRBV9; CDR3: CASSVDRGNTIYF
J: TRBJ1-1; V: TRBV28; CDR3: CASGSWTGLNTEAFF